The 8 T cell receptor beta chains listed next were all sequenced from one sample in a study of shared clonotypes between healthy human individuals. The assay was immunoSEQ multiplex PCR, and TCRdb's table has in-frame clones only and misses some. The table shows more than 1,200,000 clones, with around 98.5% occurring only once. The sequencing input was naive CD4+ T cells sorted from blood. Subset of the sample: CD45RA+ positively selected. Receptor source: a man in his thirties or forties in good health.

The CDR3 region is CASTDREPNTEAFF. The DNA for the CDR3 is TGTGCCAGCACGGACAGGGAGCCGAACACTGAAGCTTTCTTT. The chain recombines TRBV6-6 with TRBJ1-1; 8 nucleotides agree with TRBD1. Germline lookup yields CDR1 MNHNY and CDR2 SVGAGI (reference sequence). The CDR3 has 14 residues. The V segment lost 7 bases and the J segment 1 base; nucleotides outside the gene matches: 5.

A note on this clone: Other DNA sequences from this sample encode an identical CDR3 as well. The rearrangement joins TRBV5-5 to TRBJ2-7, with D maybe TRBD2 (6 bases). CDR1 is SGHKS and CDR2 is YYEKEE in the germline V gene (reference sequence). CDR3 size: 12 residues. V was trimmed by 0 bases and J by 7 bases, leaving 8 bases between them. CDR3 nucleotide sequence: TGTGCCAGCAGCTTGGCAGGAGGGGAGCAGTACTTC. Protein product: CASSLAGGEQYF.

This clone came up once. In DNA form, the CDR3 reads TGTGCCAGCAGCTTAGACACAGGTGGTTCCTACGAGCAGTACTTC. It translates to CASSLDTGGSYEQYF. This sequence joins TRBV7-6 and TRBJ2-7, with a tentative D call TRBD1 (5 bases). The germline V gene has CDR1 SGHVS and CDR2 FNYEAQ. V lost 1 base and J 1 base, leaving 11 bases between the germline ends. This CDR3 contains 15 residues.

The rearrangement uses TRBV6-5 and TRBJ1-1; D uncertain. The CDR3 is 14 amino acids. The germline CDR1 and CDR2 sequences are MNHEY and SVGAGI. The V end was cut by 5 bases, the J end by 5 bases, with 15 bases between. CDR3 nucleotide sequence: TGTGCCAGCAGTACGGCCCCGGGCTGGACTGAAGCTTTCTTT. Translating it yields CASSTAPGWTEAFF.

This chain connects TRBV29-1 to TRBJ1-4; no clear D gene. This CDR3 region has 13 residues. The V end lost 6 bases, the J end lost 3 bases, and 11 bases lay between the germline ends. Germline values: CDR1 SQVTM, CDR2 ANQGSEA. As DNA, the CDR3 is TGCAGCGTACGACGAGCACCTAATGAAAAACTGTTTTTT. Protein sequence: CSVRRAPNEKLFF.

The chain uses TRBV5-1 and TRBJ2-5, with D possibly TRBD1 on 5 matching bases. V shed 2 bases and J shed 5 bases, with 19 bases lying between them. In germline, CDR1 is SGHRS, CDR2 YFSETQ. The CDR3 is 16 residues long. CDR3 nucleotides: TGCGCCAGCAGCTTAAATCAGGGCAACCAGAGGGAGACCCAGTACTTC. It encodes CASSLNQGNQRETQYF.

This chain joins TRBV5-1 and TRBJ2-3; 7 bases are a match to TRBD1. Germline lookup yields CDR1 SGHRS and CDR2 YFSETQ. The ends lost 4 bases at V and 2 bases at J; junction bases unmatched: 10. This CDR3 is built from 16 residues. CDR3 nucleotide sequence: TGCGCCAGCAGCGTAGCTGGACAGGCCTCCACAGATACGCAGTATTTT. Protein: CASSVAGQASTDTQYF.

The chain links TRBV6-5 to TRBJ2-2; D could derive from TRBD1 or TRBD2 (5 bases each). Trimming pared 8 bases from V and 3 bases from J, leaving 10 bases between. Germline-derived CDR1 and CDR2 are MNHEY and SVGAGI. The length of the CDR3 is 13 residues. CDR3 sequence reads: CASERGDTGELFF. CDR3 DNA sequence: TGTGCCAGCGAAAGGGGAGACACCGGGGAGCTGTTTTTT.